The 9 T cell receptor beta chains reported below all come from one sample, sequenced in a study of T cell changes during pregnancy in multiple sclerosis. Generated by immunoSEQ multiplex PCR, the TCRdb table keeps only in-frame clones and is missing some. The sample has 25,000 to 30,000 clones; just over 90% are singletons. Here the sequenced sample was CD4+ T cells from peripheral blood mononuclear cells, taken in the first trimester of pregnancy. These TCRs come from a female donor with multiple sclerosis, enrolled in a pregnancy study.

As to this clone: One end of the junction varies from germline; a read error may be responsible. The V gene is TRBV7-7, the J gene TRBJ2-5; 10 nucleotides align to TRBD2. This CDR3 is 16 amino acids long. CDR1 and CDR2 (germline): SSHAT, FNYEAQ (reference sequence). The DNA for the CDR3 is TGTGCTAGCAGCTGGGGGCAGCGGGGGGGCAGAGAGACCCAGTACTTC. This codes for CASSWGQRGGRETQYF.

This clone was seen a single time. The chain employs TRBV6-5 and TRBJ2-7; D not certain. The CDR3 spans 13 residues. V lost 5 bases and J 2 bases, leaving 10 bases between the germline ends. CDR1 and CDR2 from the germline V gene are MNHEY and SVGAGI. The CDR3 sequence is CASSTSRAYEQYF. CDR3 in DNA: TGTGCCAGCAGTACCTCCCGGGCCTACGAGCAGTACTTC.

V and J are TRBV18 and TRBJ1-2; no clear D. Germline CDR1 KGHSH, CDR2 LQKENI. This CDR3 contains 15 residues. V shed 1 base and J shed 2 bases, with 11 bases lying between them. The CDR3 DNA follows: TGTGCCAGCTCACCACAGACGGACTTAAACTATGGCTACACCTTC. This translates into CASSPQTDLNYGYTF.

Here the CDR3 reads CAISESTGDSSYEQYF. In DNA, the CDR3 is TGTGCCATCAGTGAGTCTACCGGCGACAGCTCCTACGAGCAGTACTTC. The rearrangement joins TRBV10-3 to TRBJ2-7; D might be TRBD1 (5 bases). CDR1 and CDR2 (germline): ENHRY, SYGVKD. Trimming removed 0 bases at V and 0 bases at J, with 12 bases between. This CDR3 region has 16 residues.

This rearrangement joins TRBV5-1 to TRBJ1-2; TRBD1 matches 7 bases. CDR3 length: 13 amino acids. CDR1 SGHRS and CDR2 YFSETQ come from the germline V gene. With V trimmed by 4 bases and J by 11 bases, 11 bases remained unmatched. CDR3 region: CASSGDRPNKYTF. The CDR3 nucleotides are TGCGCCAGCAGCGGGGACAGACCGAACAAATACACCTTC. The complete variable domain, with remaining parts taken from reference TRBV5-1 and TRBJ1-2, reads KAGVTQTPRYLIKTRGQQVTLSCSPISGHRSVSWYQQTPGQGLQFLFEYFSETQRNKGNFPGRFSGRQFSNSRSEMNVSTLELGDSALYLCASSGDRPNKYTFGSGTRLTVV.

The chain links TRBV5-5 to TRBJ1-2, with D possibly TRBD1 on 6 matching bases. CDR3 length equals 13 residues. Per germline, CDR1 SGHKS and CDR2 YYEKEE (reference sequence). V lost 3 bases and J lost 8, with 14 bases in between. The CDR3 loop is CASSSQGQGGYTF. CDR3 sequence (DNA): TGTGCCAGCAGCTCACAGGGTCAGGGCGGCTACACCTTC.

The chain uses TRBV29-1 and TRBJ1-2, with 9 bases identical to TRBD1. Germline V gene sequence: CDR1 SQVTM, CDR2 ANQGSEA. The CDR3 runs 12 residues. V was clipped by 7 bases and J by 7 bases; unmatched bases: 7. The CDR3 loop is CSADRGGSGYTF. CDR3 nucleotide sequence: TGCAGCGCGGACAGGGGTGGAAGTGGCTACACCTTC.

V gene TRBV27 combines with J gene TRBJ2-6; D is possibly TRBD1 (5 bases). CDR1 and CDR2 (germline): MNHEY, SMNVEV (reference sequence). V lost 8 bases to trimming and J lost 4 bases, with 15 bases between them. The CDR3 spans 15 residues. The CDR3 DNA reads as TGTGCCAGCGGAGCCCAGGGTAGCGGGGCCAACGTCCTGACTTTC. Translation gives CASGAQGSGANVLTF.

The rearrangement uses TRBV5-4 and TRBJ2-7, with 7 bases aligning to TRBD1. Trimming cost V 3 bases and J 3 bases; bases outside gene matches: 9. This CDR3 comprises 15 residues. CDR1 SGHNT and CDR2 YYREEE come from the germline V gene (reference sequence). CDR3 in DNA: TGTGCCAGCAGCTCAAAAGGGGGCGCAGGCTACGAGCAGTACTTC. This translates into CASSSKGGAGYEQYF.